Sequencing of this T cell receptor (beta chain) was carried out in a study of graft-versus-host responses after intestinal transplantation. At the level of the study: Multivisceral, liver-intestinal, or isolated intestinal transplants were given to recipients. Recipients uniformly received anti-thymocyte globulin induction, followed by tacrolimus and steroids for about 3 years.

This clone was observed a single time. Antigen specificity is unknown. The same CDR3 is also encoded by other DNA sequences in this sample. There are 13 residues in the CDR3. CDR1 is SQVTM and CDR2 is ANQGSEA in the germline V gene. Trimming left V 1 base short and J 5 bases short, with 11 bases between. This table comes from immunoSEQ multiplex PCR, and its TCRdb copy is limited to in-frame clones, with some not included. The sample holds about 70,000 clones, over 70% seen once. The TCR sequence derives from a human donor who was the organ donor for an intestinal transplant. Sequencing was performed on unstimulated CD4+ T cells sorted from spleen or lymph node cells, taken before transplant. The genes are TRBV29-1 and TRBJ2-5; TRBD1 might be the D (6 bases). The CDR3 loop reads CSVEGRGRETQYF. In DNA, the CDR3 is TGCAGCGTTGAAGGCAGGGGCCGGGAGACCCAGTACTTC.